A single sample gave rise to the 29 T cell receptor beta chains below, sequenced in a study of cytomegalovirus exposure and HLA in healthy donors. Libraries were prepared by immunoSEQ multiplex PCR; TCRdb keeps only in-frame clonotypes and omits some of them. Of 150,000 to 200,000 clones listed, roughly 89% are singletons. Sequenced: PBMCs. Receptors originate from a man aged 18 to 35 in good health and CMV-seropositive.

J is TRBJ2-7 and V is TRBV9; 8 nucleotides line up with TRBD2. Trimming removed 2 bases from V and 7 bases from J; junction bases left unmatched: 5. The CDR3 totals 13 residues. Germline V gene lookup returns CDR1 SGDLS and CDR2 YYNGEE. The CDR3 sequence: CASSVSGTGEQYF. In nucleotides, the CDR3 is TGTGCCAGCAGCGTTAGCGGGACGGGAGAGCAGTACTTC.

The V call is TRBV29-1, the J call TRBJ1-5; 11 nucleotides match TRBD1. The germline CDR1 and CDR2 sequences are SQVTM and ANQGSEA. This CDR3 has 14 residues. Trimming removed 4 bases from V and 3 bases from J; junction bases left unmatched: 2. Here the CDR3 reads CSVGDRGFNQPQHF. CDR3 sequence (DNA): TGCAGCGTTGGGGACAGGGGGTTCAATCAGCCCCAGCATTTT.

This clone has just one count. The rearrangement uses TRBV5-6 and TRBJ2-7; 9 bases are a match to TRBD1. Trimming cost V 4 bases and J 2 bases; bases outside gene matches: 4. This CDR3 contains 14 residues. CDR1 and CDR2 (germline): SGHDT, YYEEEE. CDR3 coding DNA: TGTGCCAGCAGCACCGGGACAGGGCCCTACGAGCAGTACTTC. This encodes CASSTGTGPYEQYF.

This clone appeared once. The rearrangement uses TRBV27 and TRBJ2-7; the D gene is possibly TRBD1 (6 bases). The germline gives CDR1 MNHEY, CDR2 SMNVEV (reference sequence). This CDR3 is 11 amino acids long. V was trimmed by 9 bases and J by 5 bases, leaving 11 bases between them. CDR3 loop: CARTGSHEQYF. In DNA, the CDR3 is TGTGCCAGAACAGGGTCTCACGAGCAGTACTTC.

The chain links TRBV6-5 to TRBJ2-7; 9 bases fit TRBD2. CDR1 and CDR2 from the germline V gene are MNHEY and SVGAGI. The CDR3 consists of 15 residues. Losses at the gene ends were 5 bases for V and 0 bases for J; bases not matched to a gene: 5. DNA of the CDR3: TGTGCCAGCAGTCAAACGCGGGAGGGCTCCTACGAGCAGTACTTC. It translates to CASSQTREGSYEQYF.

The CDR3 DNA sequence: TGCGCCAGCAGCCCTGGACTGCGAAACACCGGGGAGCTGTTTTTT. It translates to CASSPGLRNTGELFF. The chain employs TRBV4-1 and TRBJ2-2, with a possible D match to TRBD2 (5 bases). CDR3 length equals 15 residues. The germline gives CDR1 MGHRA, CDR2 YSYEKL. The V end lost 4 bases, the J end lost 2 bases, and 11 bases lay between the germline ends.

The chain has TRBV5-5 and TRBJ1-2; maybe TRBD1 (5 bases). Trimming removed 5 bases from V and 3 bases from J, with 11 bases in between. CDR3 size: 13 residues. CDR1 and CDR2 (germline): SGHKS, YYEKEE (reference sequence). The CDR3, as DNA: TGTGCCAGCAGGAACAGGACGGACTATGGCTACACCTTC. It encodes CASRNRTDYGYTF.

The chain combines TRBV9 with TRBJ2-5; D unclear. V was clipped by 1 base and J by 1 base, with 5 bases between them. Germline loops: CDR1 SGDLS, CDR2 YYNGEE. CDR3 length: 13 residues. The CDR3 DNA follows: TGTGCCAGCAGCGTAAACGGCCAAGAGACCCAGTACTTC. Residues: CASSVNGQETQYF.

The chain recombines TRBV19 with TRBJ2-7, with TRBD2 identical over 12 bases. CDR3 size: 15 residues. CDR1 is LNHDA and CDR2 is SQIVND in the germline V gene (reference sequence). V lost 5 bases to trimming and J lost 4 bases; unmatched junction nucleotides: 6. CDR3 in amino acids: CASSFRLAGDYEQYF. In DNA, the CDR3 is TGTGCCAGTAGTTTCCGACTAGCGGGAGATTACGAGCAGTACTTC.

The chain couples TRBV14 to TRBJ1-3; D is possibly TRBD1 (5 bases). In germline, CDR1 is SGHDN, CDR2 FVKESK. The CDR3 totals 15 residues. The V gene lost 0 bases and the J gene lost 2 bases, with 8 bases spanning the gap. The CDR3, as DNA: TGTGCCAGCAGCCAAGATGACAGTACTGGAAACACCATATATTTT. Protein: CASSQDDSTGNTIYF.

J is TRBJ1-1 and V is TRBV11-2; D unresolved. Between the trimmed V and J ends, which lost 5 bases and 0 bases, there was a span of 13 bases. Germline V CDR1 and CDR2: SGHAT, FQNNGV. The CDR3 spans 15 residues. The DNA of the CDR3 is TGTGCCAGCAGCCCCCCCCGGTCTATGAACACTGAAGCTTTCTTT. Protein sequence: CASSPPRSMNTEAFF.

The chain employs TRBV28 and TRBJ1-2, with D perhaps matching TRBD1 (5 bases). Germline V gives CDR1 MDHEN, CDR2 SYDVKM. The CDR3 sequence is 16 residues long. V was trimmed by 5 bases and J by 2 bases, leaving 18 bases between them. Here the CDR3 DNA reads TGTGCCAGCAGTCCCCCCGACAGCCAACTAAACTATGGCTACACCTTC. Translated, it gives CASSPPDSQLNYGYTF.

The chain recombines TRBV5-1 with TRBJ2-2, with 8 positions matching TRBD1. V shed 4 bases and J 3 bases; nucleotides not matched to a gene: 5. Germline V gene sequence: CDR1 SGHRS, CDR2 YFSETQ. This CDR3 spans 15 amino acids. CDR3 sequence: CASSLQTGDTGELFF. The DNA for the CDR3 is TGCGCCAGCAGCCTTCAGACAGGGGACACCGGGGAGCTGTTTTTT.

The chain joins TRBV7-3 to TRBJ2-2; weak D call: TRBD1 (6 bases). Germline V gene data show CDR1 as SGHTA and CDR2 as FQGTGA. Trimming took off 5 bases at V and 4 bases at J, with 17 bases between the two ends. The CDR3 totals 16 residues. The CDR3 is CASSRPGTTITGELFF. CDR3 coding DNA: TGTGCCAGCAGCCGCCCGGGGACAACCATCACCGGGGAGCTGTTTTTT.

The chain uses TRBV5-4 and TRBJ2-7; 11 bases are a match to TRBD2. Germline values: CDR1 SGHNT, CDR2 YYREEE (reference sequence). V dropped 3 bases and J dropped 2; count of bases not matched to a gene: 1. There are 14 residues in the CDR3. The CDR3 spells CASSWGLAAYEQYF. CDR3 in DNA: TGTGCCAGCAGCTGGGGACTAGCGGCCTACGAGCAGTACTTC.

The DNA of the CDR3 is TGCGCCAGCAGCCCTGGTCCGTTGCGGAGGGAAGATGAGCAGTTCTTC. Protein product: CASSPGPLRREDEQFF. The chain couples TRBV4-1 to TRBJ2-1, with D possibly being TRBD2 (6 bases). The CDR3 consists of 16 residues. V lost 4 bases to trimming and J lost 8 bases, with 21 bases between them. CDR1 and CDR2 from the germline V gene are MGHRA and YSYEKL.

This clone was observed a single time. The chain couples TRBV7-8 to TRBJ1-5, with a weak D call TRBD1 (5 bases). The CDR3 has 15 amino acids. Looked up from germline, CDR1 is SGHVS and CDR2 is FQNEAQ. V shed 5 bases and J shed 6 bases, with 17 bases lying between them. The CDR3 spells CASSVGTGPGQPQHF. DNA for the CDR3: TGTGCCAGCAGCGTTGGTACAGGACCGGGTCAGCCCCAGCATTTT.

The chain recombines TRBV19 with TRBJ2-7; 10 nucleotides line up with TRBD2. Germline V gene sequence: CDR1 LNHDA, CDR2 SQIVND (reference sequence). The CDR3 spans 14 residues. The junction had 4 bases not matched to a gene; V was cut back by 2 bases and J by 6 bases. The CDR3 loop reads CASSILAGDREQYF. CDR3 DNA sequence: TGTGCCAGTAGTATACTAGCGGGAGATCGCGAGCAGTACTTC.

The chain links TRBV5-1 to TRBJ2-1, with D tentatively TRBD2 (6 bases). Germline CDR1 is SGHRS and CDR2 is YFSETQ. Trimming pared 5 bases from V and 8 bases from J, leaving 14 bases between. The CDR3 is made up of 13 amino acids. The CDR3 is CASSSRESDEQFF. The CDR3, as DNA: TGCGCCAGCAGTTCCCGGGAGTCTGATGAGCAGTTCTTC.

The V gene is TRBV6-1, the J gene TRBJ1-3; D may be TRBD1 (6 bases). Trimming removed 4 bases from V and 3 bases from J, with 13 bases in between. This CDR3 region has 15 residues. Looked up from germline, CDR1 is MNHNS and CDR2 is SASEGT. This CDR3 reads CASSGQAPGGNTIYF. The CDR3 DNA reads as TGTGCCAGCAGTGGACAGGCCCCAGGTGGAAACACCATATATTTT.

The rearrangement joins TRBV9 to TRBJ1-1, with 8 bases fitting TRBD1. The CDR3 length is 14 residues. Trimming removed 4 bases from V and 5 bases from J; junction bases left unmatched: 7. Germline CDR1 and CDR2: SGDLS and YYNGEE. The CDR3 here is CASSPRTGLTEAFF. CDR3 in DNA: TGTGCCAGCAGCCCGCGGACAGGGCTAACTGAAGCTTTCTTT.

This chain connects TRBV6-5 to TRBJ1-2, with D maybe TRBD1 (6 bases). Per the germline V gene, CDR1 is MNHEY and CDR2 is SVGAGI. The CDR3 contains 16 residues. The V end lost 4 bases, the J end lost 0 bases, and 15 bases lay between the germline ends. The CDR3 is CASSSGTSLSNYGYTF. In nucleotides, the CDR3 is TGTGCCAGCAGTTCAGGGACATCGCTTTCTAACTATGGCTACACCTTC.

J is TRBJ1-2 and V is TRBV30; D is perhaps TRBD1 (6 bases). Trimming took 5 bases from V and 7 from J, leaving 14 bases between them. The CDR3 spans 12 residues. The germline gives CDR1 GTSNPN, CDR2 SVGIG (reference sequence). In nucleotides, the CDR3 is TGTGCCTGGGGGAACAGGGTAGGTGGCTACACCTTC. Translation gives CAWGNRVGGYTF.

This clone was seen only once. V is TRBV11-3 and J is TRBJ2-5; D is possibly TRBD2 (5 bases). This CDR3 has 13 amino acids. Germline assignment: CDR1 SGHNT and CDR2 YENEEA. With 3 bases removed from V and 7 bases from J, the gap between germline ends came to 12 bases. The CDR3 loop is CASSFPGVVTQYF. The CDR3 DNA follows: TGTGCCAGCAGCTTTCCCGGGGTTGTGACCCAGTACTTC.

A few counts support this clone. The chain is built from TRBV4-2 and TRBJ2-1, with a tentative D call TRBD2 (6 bases). V was clipped by 0 bases and J by 9 bases, with 12 bases between them. In germline, CDR1 is LGHNA, CDR2 YNFKEQ. The CDR3 has 14 amino acids. CDR3 in amino acids: CASSQEAEAGEQFF. CDR3 DNA sequence: TGTGCCAGCAGCCAAGAGGCGGAAGCGGGTGAGCAGTTCTTC.

The chain joins TRBV18 to TRBJ2-5, with D perhaps TRBD1 (6 bases). This CDR3 spans 13 amino acids. Germline CDR1 KGHSH, CDR2 LQKENI. The ends were cut back, 3 bases at V and 2 bases at J, with 7 bases in the middle. For the CDR3, the DNA is TGTGCCAGCTCACCTGGACAGCAAGAGACCCAGTACTTC. It is translated as CASSPGQQETQYF.

The V and J genes are TRBV5-1 and TRBJ2-7; 11 bases align to TRBD1. Trimming took 1 base from V and 3 from J; bases not matched to a gene: 3. The CDR3 runs to 15 residues. CDR1 is SGHRS and CDR2 is YFSETQ in the germline V gene. CDR3 nucleotides: TGCGCCAGCAGCTTGTGGGACAGGGGGAGCTACGAGCAGTACTTC. It specifies CASSLWDRGSYEQYF.

CDR3 sequence reads: CASSLGTGFRETQYF. DNA for the CDR3: TGCGCCAGCAGCTTGGGGACAGGATTTAGGGAGACCCAGTACTTC. This chain connects TRBV5-1 to TRBJ2-5; 7 nucleotides align to TRBD1. The germline V gene has CDR1 SGHRS and CDR2 YFSETQ. Germline trimming cut 0 bases from V and 5 bases from J; bases unmatched to any gene: 7. This CDR3 region has 15 residues.

This rearrangement joins TRBV7-8 to TRBJ1-1, with D possibly matching TRBD1 (5 bases). Germline-derived CDR1 and CDR2 are SGHVS and FQNEAQ. Between the trimmed V and J ends, which lost 4 bases and 5 bases, there was a span of 20 bases. CDR3 size: 16 residues. The CDR3 sequence: CASSSPTRREETEAFF. The DNA for the CDR3 is TGTGCCAGCAGCTCCCCTACCCGCAGGGAGGAGACTGAAGCTTTCTTT. The variable domain in full, completed from reference TRBV7-8 and TRBJ1-1, reads GAGVSQSPRYKVAKRGQDVALRCDPISGHVSLFWYQQALGQGPEFLTYFQNEAQLDKSGLPSDRFFAERPEGSVSTLKIQRTQQEDSAVYLCASSSPTRREETEAFFGQGTRLTVV.